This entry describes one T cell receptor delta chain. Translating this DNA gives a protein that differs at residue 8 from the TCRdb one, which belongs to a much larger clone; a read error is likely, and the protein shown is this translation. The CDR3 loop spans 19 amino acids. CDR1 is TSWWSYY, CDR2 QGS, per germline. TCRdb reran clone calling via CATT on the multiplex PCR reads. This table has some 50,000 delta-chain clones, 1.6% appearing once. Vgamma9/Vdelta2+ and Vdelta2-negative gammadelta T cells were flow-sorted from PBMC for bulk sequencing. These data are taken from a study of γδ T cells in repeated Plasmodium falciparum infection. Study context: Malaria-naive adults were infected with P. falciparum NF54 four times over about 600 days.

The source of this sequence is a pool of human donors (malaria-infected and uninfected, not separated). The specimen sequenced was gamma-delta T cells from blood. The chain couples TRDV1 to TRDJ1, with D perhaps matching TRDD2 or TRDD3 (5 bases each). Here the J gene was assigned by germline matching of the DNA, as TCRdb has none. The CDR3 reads CALGELRTYPGRKADKLIF. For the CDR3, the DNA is TGTGCTCTTGGGGAACTCAGGACCTACCCGGGGAGAAAGGCCGACAAACTCATCTTT.